What follows are 12 T cell receptor beta chains derived from one specimen sequenced in a study of regulatory T cells in long-lasting Graves disease. Time point of the sample: newly diagnosed GD, antithyroid drugs for less than 3 months. PBMCs were the source of the RNA used for TCR sequencing. According to the study, TCR beta libraries were built with iRepertoire HTBI primers and CDR3-region Arm-PCR. TCRdb used MiXCR to reprocess the multiplex PCR reads, holding one entry per CDR3 protein. The sample consists of roughly 500,000 distinct CDR3 sequences, roughly 14% of them appearing once. These records were also assigned to another study, of T cells in Graves' hyperthyroidism and ophthalmopathy.

Sequenced here: peripheral blood mononuclear cells (PBMCs), sampled at new diagnosis, from a patient treated with antithyroid drugs. The receptors were sampled from a man aged 25-40 years with Graves disease.

Many counts were recorded for this clonotype. V and J are TRBV2 and TRBJ2-3, with a weak D call TRBD1 (5 bases). CDR1 SNHLY and CDR2 FYNNEI come from the germline V gene. Between the trimmed V and J ends, which lost 3 bases and 3 bases, there was a span of 10 bases. There are 14 residues in the CDR3. CDR3: CASSDTGPTDTQYF. The CDR3 DNA is TGTGCCAGCAGTGACACAGGACCTACAGATACGCAGTATTTT.

At least ten counts were recorded for this clonotype. The J gene is TRBJ2-5, the V gene TRBV9; possible D gene TRBD2, 5 bases. The CDR3 sequence is 15 residues long. Trimming left V 3 bases short and J 5 bases short, with 17 bases between. Germline CDR1 and CDR2: SGDLS and YYNGEE. For the CDR3, the DNA is TGTGCCAGCAGCGCCCACGGTGGTCCGGGGGAGACCCAGTACTTC. This translates into CASSAHGGPGETQYF.

This sequence joins TRBV9 and TRBJ2-1; the match to TRBD2 covers 8 bases. This CDR3 region has 16 residues. V shed 4 bases and J 3 bases; nucleotides not matched to a gene: 9. The germline CDR1 and CDR2 sequences are SGDLS and YYNGEE. In DNA form, the CDR3 reads TGTGCCAGCAGCCCCTGGAGCGGGAGAGACTACAATGAGCAGTTCTTC. Amino acids: CASSPWSGRDYNEQFF.

This clonotype has at least ten counts. The chain combines TRBV5-1 with TRBJ2-7; 7 nucleotides match TRBD2. CDR1 and CDR2 (germline): SGHRS, YFSETQ. There are 15 residues in the CDR3. Trimming took 4 bases from V and 4 from J; bases not matched to a gene: 11. The CDR3 nucleotides read TGCGCCAGCAGCGGGTCGGACCCGCGGGGGTACGAGCAGTACTTC. This codes for CASSGSDPRGYEQYF. The full variable domain, its missing parts supplied by reference TRBV5-1 and TRBJ2-7, is KAGVTQTPRYLIKTRGQQVTLSCSPISGHRSVSWYQQTPGQGLQFLFEYFSETQRNKGNFPGRFSGRQFSNSRSEMNVSTLELGDSALYLCASSGSDPRGYEQYFGPGTRLTVT.

V gene TRBV9 combines with J gene TRBJ2-2; the D gene could be TRBD1 or TRBD2 (5 bases each). The V gene's germline CDR1 is SGDLS and CDR2 YYNGEE. The CDR3 extends over 17 amino acids. Trimming removed 0 bases from V and 7 bases from J, with 19 bases in between. The CDR3 nucleotides read TGTGCCAGCAGCGTAGAGGCTGGAAGGGGACGAGGCGGGGAGCTGTTTTTT. This encodes CASSVEAGRGRGGELFF.

This clonotype has just a few counts. This chain connects TRBV20-1 to TRBJ2-7; D unclear. In germline, CDR1 is DFQATT, CDR2 SNEGSKA (reference sequence). V lost 0 bases and J lost 2, with 8 bases in between. This CDR3 region has 13 residues. CDR3 DNA sequence: TGCAGTGCTAGAGATCTAAAAACCTACGAGCAGTACTTC. Translation gives CSARDLKTYEQYF.

This clonotype appeared a few times. The chain couples TRBV25-1 to TRBJ1-5, with a possible D match to TRBD1 (6 bases). Trimming left V 1 base short and J 14 bases short, with 15 bases between. CDR1 and CDR2 from the germline V gene are MGHDK and SYGVNS. The CDR3 is made up of 13 amino acids. DNA of the CDR3: TGTGCCAGCAGTGAATTACGGGGGCGTGCGGAGCATTTT. This encodes CASSELRGRAEHF.

This clonotype was recorded at least ten times. The chain carries TRBV12-3 or TRBV12-4 and TRBJ2-1, with 9 bases fitting TRBD1. The CDR3 extends over 16 amino acids. Trimming at V came to 5 bases and at J to 8 bases, leaving 13 bases not matched to a gene. The CDR3 DNA sequence: TGTGCCAGCAGTGCCCCCCGGGACAGGGAAGGCGATGAGCAGTTCTTC. Amino acid sequence: CASSAPRDREGDEQFF.

The chain recombines TRBV6-2 or TRBV6-3 with TRBJ2-3, with a possible D match to TRBD2 (6 bases). The CDR3 consists of 15 residues. The V end was cut by 5 bases, the J end by 0 bases, with 12 bases between. Germline values: CDR1 MNHEY, CDR2 SVGEGT. CDR3 protein: CASSEWRVSTDTQYF. DNA for the CDR3: TGTGCCAGCAGTGAGTGGAGGGTTAGCACAGATACGCAGTATTTT.

This clonotype has ten or more counts. The chain is built from TRBV2 and TRBJ1-1; TRBD1 matches 7 bases. The CDR3 is 15 residues long. Trimming cost V 3 bases and J 1 base; bases outside gene matches: 5. In germline, CDR1 is SNHLY, CDR2 FYNNEI. In DNA form, the CDR3 reads TGTGCCAGCAGTGACAGGGGGGCAGAGAACACTGAAGCTTTCTTT. Protein product: CASSDRGAENTEAFF. The full variable domain, with the rest looked up from reference TRBV2 and TRBJ1-1, is EPEVTQTPSHQVTQMGQEVILRCVPISNHLYFYWYRQILGQKVEFLVSFYNNEISEKSEIFDDQFSVERPDGSNFTLKIRSTKLEDSAMYFCASSDRGAENTEAFFGQGTRLTVV.

This clonotype was observed a single time. This chain joins TRBV7-9 and TRBJ2-1; 8 bases match TRBD1. Looked up from germline, CDR1 is SEHNR and CDR2 is FQNEAQ (reference sequence). Trimming removed 4 bases from V and 5 bases from J; junction bases left unmatched: 7. This CDR3 is 15 amino acids long. The CDR3 nucleotides read TGTGCCAGCAGCTCAAGGTGGACAGGGAACAATGAGCAGTTCTTC. Protein: CASSSRWTGNNEQFF.

This clonotype came up many times. V and J are TRBV3-1 and TRBJ2-3, with 8 bases lining up with TRBD2. This CDR3 is 16 amino acids long. In germline, CDR1 is LGHDT, CDR2 YNNKEL (reference sequence). The V segment lost 4 bases and the J segment 6 bases; nucleotides outside the gene matches: 12. The CDR3 DNA is TGTGCCAGCAGCCCCCATACCGGGGGGGGGACGGATACGCAGTATTTT. Its protein is CASSPHTGGGTDTQYF.